Given below is one T cell receptor (beta chain) in context. Its specific antigen is unknown. Nothing much larger sits one base from this clone, and base qualities are not available. Per the publication, the time point label means: baseline before first vaccination. The vaccinee samples were drawn from two UK trials, COV001 and COV002, one of which was a single-blind randomized controlled phase 2/3 trial testing AZD1222 (ChAdOx1 nCoV-19) in healthy adults. For TCRbeta chain sequencing, PBMC samples were collected from trial participants at day 0 and at day 28 after the second dose. V and J lose 4 bases and 3 bases, and a span of 12 bases separates them. The germline V gene specifies MGHRA as CDR1 and YSYEKL as CDR2. The CDR3 covers 14 residues, taking in both the cysteine and the phenylalanine. The only DNA kept is the CDR3, 42 bases in frame from the first base. The CDR3 regions of human TCRbeta chains were analyzed by immunosequencing. In the paper's pipeline: TCRs in the repertoires were compared against a reference library of SARS-CoV-2-specific TCRs that had been generated with the MIRA antigen-specificity platform. Breadth was defined as the fraction of unique TCRs that were SARS-CoV-2-associated. Depth was defined as the fraction of total T cells that were SARS-CoV-2-associated. Using the MIRA data, each spike-specific TCR was mapped to the spike region that the TCR reacts to and placed in a CD4 or CD8 class. Log10-transformed breadth and depth values were compared by one-way ANOVA with Sidak's multiple comparisons tests. TCRdb stores this immuneACCESS table with in-frame sequences only. Part of the clones is absent; in the studies checked, under half of the shortfall reflects unresolved V genes, and no reason is known for the rest. That table gives V, J and clone size, and the DNA gave D and trimming. The sample contains nearly 80,000 clones, around 82% of them found a single time. Clones ranked in the top ten supply approximately 22% of the sample.

This sample is drawn from a study of T cell responses to AZD1222 COVID-19 vaccine (dated by TCRdb to the early 2020s). Broadly, across the study: AZD1222 recipients given second doses at about 4 weeks or at about 12 weeks were pooled, since spike-specific TCR depth and breadth were not found to differ between the two schedules. A total of 233 trial participants underwent TCR sequencing, of whom about 200 had received two doses of AZD1222 and 26 had received two doses of the MenACWY control vaccine. Trial participants were enrolled by age into subgroups of 18-55, 56-69 and 70-plus years, and roughly 150, 30 and 60 TCR-sequenced participants, respectively, were included in these subgroups. On the study overall, not on this receptor specifically: The 56-69-year group was small, and its depth increase did not reach significance, likely because of low power. Epitopes outside the regions mutated in the B.1.351 and B.1.1.7 variants were reportedly recognized by nearly half of the unique spike-specific TCRs. Vaccine-associated CD4 TCRs spanned the whole spike protein, with dominant responses in regions 160-218 and 743-854. A significant rise in spike-specific TCR breadth and depth was observed after two AZD1222 doses relative to day 0 and relative to MenACWY recipients. Conclusions about previously exposed vaccinees were limited because only 6 or 7 AZD1222 recipients were SARS-CoV-2 seropositive at baseline. Most participants were white British and females outnumbered males, and the authors suggested that clonal diversity may have been underestimated. Because no day 14 peak-response samples were available, repertoires were characterized only after the peak T cell response.

This TCR came from an adult in good health. Material: peripheral blood, obtained on day 0 of AZD1222 vaccination. The rearranged chain carries TRBV4-1 and TRBJ2-5; the D gene cannot be resolved beyond TRBD1 or TRBD2, each matching 5 bases. For the CDR3, the sequence is CASSPFGTEETQYF. The DNA sequence is given as TGCGCCAGCAGCCCTTTCGGGACGGAAGAGACCCAGTACTTC.